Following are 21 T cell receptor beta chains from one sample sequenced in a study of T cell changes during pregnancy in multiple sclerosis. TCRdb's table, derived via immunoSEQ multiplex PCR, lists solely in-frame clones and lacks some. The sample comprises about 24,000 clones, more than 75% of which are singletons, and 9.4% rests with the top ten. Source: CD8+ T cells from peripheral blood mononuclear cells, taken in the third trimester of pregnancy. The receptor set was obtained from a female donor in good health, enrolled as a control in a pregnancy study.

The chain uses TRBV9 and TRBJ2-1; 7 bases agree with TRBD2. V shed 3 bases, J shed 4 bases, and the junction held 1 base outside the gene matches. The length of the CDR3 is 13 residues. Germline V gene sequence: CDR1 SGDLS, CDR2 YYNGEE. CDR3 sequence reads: CASSASGYNEQFF. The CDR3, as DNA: TGTGCCAGCAGCGCTAGCGGATACAATGAGCAGTTCTTC.

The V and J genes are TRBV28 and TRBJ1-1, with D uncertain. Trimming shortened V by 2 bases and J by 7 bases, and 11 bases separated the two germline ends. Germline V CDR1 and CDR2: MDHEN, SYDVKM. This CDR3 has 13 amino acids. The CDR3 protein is CASSLDGAFEAFF. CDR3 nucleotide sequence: TGTGCCAGCAGTTTAGACGGAGCCTTTGAAGCTTTCTTT.

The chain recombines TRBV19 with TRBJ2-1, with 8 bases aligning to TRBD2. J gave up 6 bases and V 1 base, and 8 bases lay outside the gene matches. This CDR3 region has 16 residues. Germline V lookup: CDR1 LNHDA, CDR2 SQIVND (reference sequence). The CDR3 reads CASSIAGLGSFNEQFF. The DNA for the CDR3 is TGTGCCAGTAGTATAGCGGGACTAGGAAGTTTCAATGAGCAGTTCTTC.

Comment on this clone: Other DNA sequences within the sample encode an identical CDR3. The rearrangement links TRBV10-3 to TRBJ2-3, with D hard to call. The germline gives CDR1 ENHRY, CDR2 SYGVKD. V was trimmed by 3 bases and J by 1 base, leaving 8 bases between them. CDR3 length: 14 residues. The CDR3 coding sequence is TGTGCCATCAGTGACGGCGGTGGCACAGATACGCAGTATTTT. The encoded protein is CAISDGGGTDTQYF.

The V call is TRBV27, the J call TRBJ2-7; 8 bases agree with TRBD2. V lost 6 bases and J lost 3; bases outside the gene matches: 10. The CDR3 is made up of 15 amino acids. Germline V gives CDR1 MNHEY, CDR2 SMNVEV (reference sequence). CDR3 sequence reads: CASSLSSGTNYEQYF. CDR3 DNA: TGTGCCAGCAGCCTCAGTAGCGGGACAAACTACGAGCAGTACTTC.

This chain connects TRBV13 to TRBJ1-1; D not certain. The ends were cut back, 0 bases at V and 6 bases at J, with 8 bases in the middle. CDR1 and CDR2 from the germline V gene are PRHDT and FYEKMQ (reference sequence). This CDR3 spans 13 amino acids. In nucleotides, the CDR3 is TGTGCCAGCAGCTTAGGTAGGAGTCCTGAAGCTTTCTTT. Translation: CASSLGRSPEAFF. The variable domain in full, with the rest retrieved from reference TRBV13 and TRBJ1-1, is AAGVIQSPRHLIKEKRETATLKCYPIPRHDTVYWYQQGPGQDPQFLISFYEKMQSDKGSIPDRFSAQQFSDYHSELNMSSLELGDSALYFCASSLGRSPEAFFGQGTRLTVV.

The CDR3 sequence: CASSLVGTPVNEQFF. The CDR3 DNA sequence: TGTGCCAGCAGCTTAGTGGGGACTCCCGTCAATGAGCAGTTCTTC. This rearrangement joins TRBV11-3 to TRBJ2-1; tentatively, D is TRBD2 (6 bases). Trimming shortened V by 1 base and J by 6 bases, and 13 bases separated the two germline ends. The CDR3 extends over 15 amino acids. Looked up from germline, CDR1 is SGHNT and CDR2 is YENEEA.

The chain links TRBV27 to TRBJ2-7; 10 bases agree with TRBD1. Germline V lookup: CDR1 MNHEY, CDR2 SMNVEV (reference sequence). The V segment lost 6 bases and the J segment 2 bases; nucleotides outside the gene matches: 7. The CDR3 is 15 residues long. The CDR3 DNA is TGTGCCAGCAGCTGGGGAGGACAGGGGGCCTACGAGCAGTACTTC. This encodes CASSWGGQGAYEQYF.

The CDR3 DNA reads TGTGCCAGCAGCCTAAAACCGGACTCCTCATACGAGCAGTACTTC. Its translation: CASSLKPDSSYEQYF. The chain has TRBV6-6 and TRBJ2-7; D might be TRBD2 (5 bases). The CDR3 consists of 15 residues. The germline gives CDR1 MNHNY, CDR2 SVGAGI (reference sequence). With 6 bases removed from V and 4 bases from J, the gap between germline ends came to 19 bases.

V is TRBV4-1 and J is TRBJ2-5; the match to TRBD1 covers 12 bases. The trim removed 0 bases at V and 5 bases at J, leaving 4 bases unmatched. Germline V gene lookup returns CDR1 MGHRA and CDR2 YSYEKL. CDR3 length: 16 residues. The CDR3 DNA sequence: TGCGCCAGCAGCCAAGAGGGACAGGGGGCTCGGGAGACCCAGTACTTC. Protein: CASSQEGQGARETQYF.

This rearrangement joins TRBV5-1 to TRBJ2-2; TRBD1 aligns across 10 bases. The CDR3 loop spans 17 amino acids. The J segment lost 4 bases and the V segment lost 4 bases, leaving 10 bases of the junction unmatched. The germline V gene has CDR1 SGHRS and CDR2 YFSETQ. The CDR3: CASSDPTGGQGTGELFF. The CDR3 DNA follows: TGCGCCAGCAGCGACCCGACAGGGGGCCAGGGCACCGGGGAGCTGTTTTTT.

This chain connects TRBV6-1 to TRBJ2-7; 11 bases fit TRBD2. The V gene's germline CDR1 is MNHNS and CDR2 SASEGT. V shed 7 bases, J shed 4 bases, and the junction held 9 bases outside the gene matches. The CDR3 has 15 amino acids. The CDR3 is CASIFRLAGMYEQYF. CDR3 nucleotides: TGTGCCAGCATCTTCAGACTAGCGGGAATGTACGAGCAGTACTTC.

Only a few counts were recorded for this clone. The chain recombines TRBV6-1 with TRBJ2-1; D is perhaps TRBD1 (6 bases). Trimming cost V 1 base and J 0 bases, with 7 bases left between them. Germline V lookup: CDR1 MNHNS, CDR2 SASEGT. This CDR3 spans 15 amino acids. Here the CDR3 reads CASSEGGGSYNEQFF. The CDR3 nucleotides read TGTGCCAGCAGTGAAGGAGGGGGCTCCTACAATGAGCAGTTCTTC.

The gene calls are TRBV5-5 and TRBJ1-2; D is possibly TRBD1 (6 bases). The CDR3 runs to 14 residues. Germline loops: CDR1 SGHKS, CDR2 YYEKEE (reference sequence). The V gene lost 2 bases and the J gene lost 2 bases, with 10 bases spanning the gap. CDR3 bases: TGTGCCAGCAGCTTCAGTGGGGGCAACTATGGCTACACCTTC. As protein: CASSFSGGNYGYTF. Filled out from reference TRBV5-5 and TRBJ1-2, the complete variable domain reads DAGVTQSPTHLIKTRGQQVTLRCSPISGHKSVSWYQQVLGQGPQFIFQYYEKEERGRGNFPDRFSARQFPNYSSELNVNALLLGDSALYLCASSFSGGNYGYTFGSGTRLTVV.

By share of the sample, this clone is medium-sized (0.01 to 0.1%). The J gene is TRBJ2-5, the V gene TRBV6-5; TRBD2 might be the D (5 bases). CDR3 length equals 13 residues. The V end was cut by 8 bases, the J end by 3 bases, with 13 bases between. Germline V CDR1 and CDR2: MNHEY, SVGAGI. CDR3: CASSPAVEETQYF. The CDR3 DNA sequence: TGTGCCAGCTCACCAGCGGTCGAAGAGACCCAGTACTTC.

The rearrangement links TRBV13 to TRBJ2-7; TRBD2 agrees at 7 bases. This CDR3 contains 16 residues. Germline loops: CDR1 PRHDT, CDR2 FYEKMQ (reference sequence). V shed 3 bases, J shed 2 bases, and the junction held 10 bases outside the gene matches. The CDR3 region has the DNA TGTGCCAGCAGCTTCGGTTGGGAGGGTGCAACCTACGAGCAGTACTTC. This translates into CASSFGWEGATYEQYF.

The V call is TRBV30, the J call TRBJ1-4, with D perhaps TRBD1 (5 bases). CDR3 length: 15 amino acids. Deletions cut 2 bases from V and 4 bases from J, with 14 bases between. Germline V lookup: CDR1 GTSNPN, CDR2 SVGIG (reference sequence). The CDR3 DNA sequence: TGTGCCTGGAGTAACGGGGGGGGAGGTAATGAAAAACTGTTTTTT. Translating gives CAWSNGGGGNEKLFF.

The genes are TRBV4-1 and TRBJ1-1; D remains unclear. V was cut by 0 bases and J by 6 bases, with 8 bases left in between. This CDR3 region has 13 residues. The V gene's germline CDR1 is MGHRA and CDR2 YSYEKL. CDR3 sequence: CASSQDPKPEAFF. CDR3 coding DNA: TGCGCCAGCAGCCAAGATCCGAAGCCTGAAGCTTTCTTT.

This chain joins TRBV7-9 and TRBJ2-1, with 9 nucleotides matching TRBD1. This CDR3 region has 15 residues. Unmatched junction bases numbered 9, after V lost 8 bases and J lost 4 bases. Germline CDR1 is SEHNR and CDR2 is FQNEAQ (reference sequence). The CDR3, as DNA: TGTGCCAGCGGATCCTCCGGGACAGGGTACAATGAGCAGTTCTTC. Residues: CASGSSGTGYNEQFF. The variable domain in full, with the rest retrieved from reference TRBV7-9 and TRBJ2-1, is DTGVSQNPRHKITKRGQNVTFRCDPISEHNRLYWYRQTLGQGPEFLTYFQNEAQLEKSRLLSDRFSAERPKGSFSTLEIQRTEQGDSAMYLCASGSSGTGYNEQFFGPGTRLTVL.

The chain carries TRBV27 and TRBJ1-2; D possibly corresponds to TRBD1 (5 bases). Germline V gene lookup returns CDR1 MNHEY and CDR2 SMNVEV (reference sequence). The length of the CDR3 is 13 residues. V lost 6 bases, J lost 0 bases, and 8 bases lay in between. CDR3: CASSLGANYGYTF. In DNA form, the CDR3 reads TGTGCCAGCAGCCTAGGGGCTAACTATGGCTACACCTTC.

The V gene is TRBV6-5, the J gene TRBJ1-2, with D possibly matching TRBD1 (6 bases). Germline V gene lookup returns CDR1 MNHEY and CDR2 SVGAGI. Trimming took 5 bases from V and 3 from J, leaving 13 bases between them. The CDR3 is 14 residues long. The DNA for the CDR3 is TGTGCCAGCAGTCCGTGGACAGAAGACTATGGCTACACCTTC. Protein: CASSPWTEDYGYTF.